This T cell receptor (beta chain) was recovered during a study of T cells expressing NK-cell markers. Study as a whole: The TCR beta repertoires originated in sorted CD3+CD56+NKG2C+, CD3+CD56+NKG2C- and CD3+CD56-NKG2C+ T cells.

The CDR3 is made up of 14 amino acids. Germline V CDR1 and CDR2: SGHKS, YYEKEE (reference sequence). TCRdb reanalyzed the 5' RACE reads, giving one entry per CDR3 protein sequence and no DNA. The sample data list 150,000 to 180,000 distinct CDR3 sequences. The chain joins TRBV5-5 to TRBJ1-3; no DNA is available, so the TRBD1 call from TCRdb remains unchecked. This clonotype was sampled from a woman between 45 and 60 years old in good health. Sample: blood T cells: a sorted CD56 or NKG2C T cell subset, CD4+ or CD8+ T cells, or bulk PBMC T cells (not recorded which). The CDR3 loop is CASSFPGNGNTIYF. Drawing the rest from reference TRBV5-5 and TRBJ1-3, the complete variable domain is DAGVTQSPTHLIKTRGQQVTLRCSPISGHKSVSWYQQVLGQGPQFIFQYYEKEERGRGNFPDRFSARQFPNYSSELNVNALLLGDSALYLCASSFPGNGNTIYFGEGSWLTVV.